This T cell receptor (beta chain) was observed in a study of siplizumab effects on memory and regulatory T cells. Study in general: The authors ran mixed lymphocyte reactions in pairs, with siplizumab at roughly 1 ug/mL or without drug.

Coculturing was carried out on the mixed lymphocyte reaction cells. It lasted under seven days and was done at 37°C. Assay: immunoSEQ multiplex PCR; the TCRdb copy retains only in-frame clones and omits some. The sample has about 13,000 clones; almost 50% are singletons. Study-wide findings and caveats: Sequences below about 10^-5 frequency were poorly captured. As a result, only a minor fraction of alloreactive clones mapped to unstimulated subsets. Suppressive function of proliferating Tregs from siplizumab cultures was not confirmed.

V shed 4 bases and J 4 bases; nucleotides not matched to a gene: 3. Looked up from germline, CDR1 is SGHNT and CDR2 is YYREEE (reference sequence). This CDR3 is built from 13 residues. This clone was observed a handful of times. Its antigen remains unidentified. The rearrangement uses TRBV5-4 and TRBJ1-2; 8 nucleotides line up with TRBD1. The receptor was derived from a human donor in good health; the cells came from an allogeneic mixed lymphocyte reaction. Sequencing input: CFSE-low (dividing) CD4+ T cells sorted from an allogeneic mixed lymphocyte reaction. Written as DNA, the CDR3 is TGTGCCAGCAGCGCAGGACAGGGCTATGGCTACACCTTC. It codes for CASSAGQGYGYTF.